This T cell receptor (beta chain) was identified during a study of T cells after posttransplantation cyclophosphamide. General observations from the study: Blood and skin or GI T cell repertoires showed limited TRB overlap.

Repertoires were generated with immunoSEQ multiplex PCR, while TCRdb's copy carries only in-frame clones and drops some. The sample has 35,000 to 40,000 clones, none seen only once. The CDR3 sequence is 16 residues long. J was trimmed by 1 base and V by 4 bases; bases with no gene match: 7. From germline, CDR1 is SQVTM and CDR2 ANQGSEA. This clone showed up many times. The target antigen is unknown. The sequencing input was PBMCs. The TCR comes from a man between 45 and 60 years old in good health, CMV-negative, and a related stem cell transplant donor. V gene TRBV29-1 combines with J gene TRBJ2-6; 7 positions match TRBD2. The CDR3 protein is CSVVGTISSGANVLTF. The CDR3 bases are TGCAGCGTTGTAGGGACTATCTCTTCTGGGGCCAACGTCCTGACTTTC.